The clone carrying this T cell receptor (beta chain) appeared many times. The sample is drawn from a study of regulatory T cells in long-lasting Graves disease. The CDR3 has 17 residues. The ends lost 2 bases at V and 12 bases at J; junction bases unmatched: 14. Germline-derived CDR1 and CDR2 are SGHTA and FQGTGA. Building of the TCR beta libraries involved iRepertoire HTBI primers and Arm-PCR of CDR3 regions. From the multiplex PCR reads, TCRdb called clonotypes with MiXCR, one entry per CDR3 protein. The sample includes approximately 460,000 distinct CDR3 sequences, approximately 16% of them seen just once. Time point noted: newly diagnosed GD, antithyroid drugs for less than 3 months. PBMC-derived RNA was used for the TCR library. In addition, the sample was reused for a study of T cells in Graves' hyperthyroidism and ophthalmopathy.

This receptor was taken from a woman aged 25 to 39 with Graves disease. The rearrangement uses TRBV7-3 and TRBJ2-1, with 12 positions matching TRBD2. Sample: peripheral blood mononuclear cells (PBMCs), taken at new diagnosis, from a patient treated with antithyroid drugs. The DNA for the CDR3 is TGTGCCAGCAGCTTAGATGGTTCGGCTAGCGGGAGGGGGCGGCAGTTCTTC. This translates into CASSLDGSASGRGRQFF.